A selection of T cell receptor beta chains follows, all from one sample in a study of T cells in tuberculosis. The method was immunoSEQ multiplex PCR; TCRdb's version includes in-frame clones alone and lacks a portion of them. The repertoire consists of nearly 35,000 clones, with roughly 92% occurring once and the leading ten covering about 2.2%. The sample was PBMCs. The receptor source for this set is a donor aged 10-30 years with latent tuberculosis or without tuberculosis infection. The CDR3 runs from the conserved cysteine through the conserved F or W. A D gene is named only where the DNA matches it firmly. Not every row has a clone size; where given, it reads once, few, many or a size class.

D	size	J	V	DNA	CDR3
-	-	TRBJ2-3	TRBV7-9	TGTGCCAGCAGCTCCTACACAGATACGCAGTATTTT	CASSSYTDTQYF
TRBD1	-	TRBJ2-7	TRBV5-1	TGCGCCAGCCGGGGACAGAACTACGAGCAGTACTTC	CASRGQNYEQYF
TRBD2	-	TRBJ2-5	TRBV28	TGTGCCAGCAGTTTAGTAGGTAGCGGGAGAGGGGGCTCCCAAGAGACCCAGTACTTC	CASSLVGSGRGGSQETQYF
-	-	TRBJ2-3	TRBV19	TGTGCCAGCCTCCCAGGGGGGAGCACAGATACGCAGTATTTT	CASLPGGSTDTQYF
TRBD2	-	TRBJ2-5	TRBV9	TGTGCCAGCAGCCCAAGGACTAGCGGGGGAGAGACCCAGTACTTC	CASSPRTSGGETQYF
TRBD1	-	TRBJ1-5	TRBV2	TGTGCCAGCAGTGGGACAGGGGAGGATCAGCCCCAGCATTTT	CASSGTGEDQPQHF
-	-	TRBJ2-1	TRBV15	TGTGCCACCAGCAGTAGACAGGCCCTTAGCTCCTACAATGAGCAGTTCTTC	CATSSRQALSSYNEQFF
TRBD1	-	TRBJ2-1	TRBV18	TGTGCCAGCTCACCAAGGACAGGGTCCTACAATGAGCAGTTCTTC	CASSPRTGSYNEQFF
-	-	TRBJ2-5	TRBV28	TGTGCCAGCAGTTTAGGCAGGGAAGAGACCCAGTACTTC	CASSLGREETQYF
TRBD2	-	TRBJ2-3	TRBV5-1	TGCGCCAGCAGCTTGACTAGCGGGACAGATACGCAGTATTTT	CASSLTSGTDTQYF
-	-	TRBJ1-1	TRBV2	TGTGCCAGCAGTGAGCTAGGCCGGAACACTGAAGCTTTCTTT	CASSELGRNTEAFF
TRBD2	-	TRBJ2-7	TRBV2	TGTGCCAGCAGTGAAGCGGGACTAGCGGGGCGCGAGCAGTACTTC	CASSEAGLAGREQYF
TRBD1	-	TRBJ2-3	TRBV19	TGTGCCAGTACGCGGGACAGGACAGATACGCAGTATTTT	CASTRDRTDTQYF
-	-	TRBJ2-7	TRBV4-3	TGCGCCAGCAGCCAATCCCCCGCGGGGTTTGGCGACGAGCAGTACTTC	CASSQSPAGFGDEQYF
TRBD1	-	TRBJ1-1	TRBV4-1	TGCGCCAGCAGCCAGACGACAGGGGGCCTCGCTGAAGCTTTCTTT	CASSQTTGGLAEAFF
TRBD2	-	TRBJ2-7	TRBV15	TGTGCCACCAGCAGAGATTGGCAGGCTAGCGGCAACTACGAGCAGTACTTC	CATSRDWQASGNYEQYF
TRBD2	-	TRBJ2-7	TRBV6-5	TGTGCCAGCAGTCCACTAGCGGGCGTTTCGAAAGGGCTGGACTTC	CASSPLAGVSKGLDF
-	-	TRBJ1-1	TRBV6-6	TGTGCCAGCAGTTACGGCAGCGGGACTGAAGCTTTCTTT	CASSYGSGTEAFF
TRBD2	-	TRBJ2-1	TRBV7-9	TGTGCCAGCAGCCACGGACTAGCGGGCGACAATGAGCAGTTCTTC	CASSHGLAGDNEQFF
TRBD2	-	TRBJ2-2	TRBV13	TGTGCCAGCAGTCTGGGACTAGCGGGCCCGAACACCGGGGAGCTGTTTTTT	CASSLGLAGPNTGELFF
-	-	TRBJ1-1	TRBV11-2	TGTGCCAGCAGCTTTGGGGCGGGGGGCACTGAAGCTTTCTTT	CASSFGAGGTEAFF
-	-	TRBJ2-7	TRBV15	TGTGCCACCAGCAGAGCTCCCCGATTACGCACTTTTGGGCAGTACTTC	CATSRAPRLRTFGQYF
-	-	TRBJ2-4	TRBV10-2	TGCGCCAGCAGTGAAATACGCGGAGGCATTCAGTACTTC	CASSEIRGGIQYF
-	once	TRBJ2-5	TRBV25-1	TGTGCCAGCAGTGAAGGCCAATTGGAGACCCAGTACTTC	CASSEGQLETQYF
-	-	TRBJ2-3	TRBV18	TGTGCCAGCTCACCACCGTTAGGGTGGGAGGATACGCAGTATTTT	CASSPPLGWEDTQYF
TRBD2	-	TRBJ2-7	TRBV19	TGTGCCAGTAGTATCGCTAGCGGAAACTACGAGCAGTACTTC	CASSIASGNYEQYF
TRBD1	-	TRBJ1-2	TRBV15	TGTGCCACCAGCAGAGGCACAGGGGGATTAGTTGGCTACACCTTC	CATSRGTGGLVGYTF
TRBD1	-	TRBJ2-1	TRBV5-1	TGCGCCAGCAGCTTGGCGGCCGGACAGGGGGCCAATGAGCAGTTCTTC	CASSLAAGQGANEQFF
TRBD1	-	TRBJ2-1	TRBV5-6	TGTGCCAGCAGTCCTGGGGAGACAGGGATAGATGAGCAGTTCTTC	CASSPGETGIDEQFF
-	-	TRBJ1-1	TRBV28	TGTGCCAGCAGCCACCCAGAGGACACTGAAGCTTTCTTT	CASSHPEDTEAFF
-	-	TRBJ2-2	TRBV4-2	TGTGCCAGCAGCCAGGAATACTGGGTGGGCGCCGGGGAGCTGTTTTTT	CASSQEYWVGAGELFF
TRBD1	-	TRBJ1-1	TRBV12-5	TGTGCTAGTGGTTTTTGGACAGGAGGGCGCGGGACTGAAGCTTTCTTT	CASGFWTGGRGTEAFF